The 21 T cell receptor beta chains reported below all come from one sample, sequenced in a study of T-cell reconstitution after alpha-beta-depleted transplantation in children. Unique molecular identifiers tagged the TCRbeta library. One entry per CDR3 protein results from TCRdb running MiXCR on the PCR reads. The sample holds 200,000 to 300,000 distinct CDR3 sequences, about a quarter seen once. The specimen was PBMCs, collected before TCRalphabeta/CD19-depleted stem cell transplant. These receptors were collected from a girl aged 2 to 10 with Fanconi anemia, due to receive a stem cell transplant.

This clonotype was seen many times. The gene calls are TRBV10-3 and TRBJ2-6; D is possibly TRBD2 (5 bases). The V gene's germline CDR1 is ENHRY and CDR2 SYGVKD. Between the trimmed V and J ends, which lost 2 bases and 4 bases, there was a span of 12 bases. The CDR3 length is 16 residues. The DNA for the CDR3 is TGTGCCATCAGTGAGGTTGAGGGAAAGGGGGCCAACGTCCTGACTTTC. This encodes CAISEVEGKGANVLTF.

This clonotype came up a few times. The chain employs TRBV12-3 or TRBV12-4 and TRBJ2-5; 8 bases are shared with TRBD1. With V trimmed by 9 bases and J by 5 bases, 8 bases remained unmatched. The CDR3 consists of 13 residues. In DNA form, the CDR3 reads TGTGCCAGTCTCCCAGGGGGCGGTGAGACCCAGTACTTC. Protein sequence: CASLPGGGETQYF.

V usage is TRBV28 and J usage is TRBJ2-7; TRBD1 matches 8 bases. Germline V CDR1 and CDR2: MDHEN, SYDVKM. The CDR3 covers 17 residues. J gave up 1 base and V 1 base, and 9 bases lay outside the gene matches. The CDR3 protein is CASSLSTRQGASYEQYF. CDR3 nucleotides: TGTGCCAGCAGTTTATCGACAAGGCAGGGGGCGTCCTACGAGCAGTACTTC.

The rearrangement uses TRBV28 and TRBJ2-7, with D perhaps matching TRBD1 (6 bases). Germline V gene lookup returns CDR1 MDHEN and CDR2 SYDVKM. The CDR3 loop spans 14 amino acids. V was trimmed by 7 bases and J by 2 bases, leaving 15 bases between them. The DNA of the CDR3 is TGTGCCAGCATTTATGGACAGCGCCCCTACGAGCAGTACTTC. This sequence encodes CASIYGQRPYEQYF. The full variable domain, completed using reference TRBV28 and TRBJ2-7, is DVKVTQSSRYLVKRTGEKVFLECVQDMDHENMFWYRQDPGLGLRLIYFSYDVKMKEKGDIPEGYSVSREKKERFSLILESASTNQTSMYLCASIYGQRPYEQYFGPGTRLTVT.

Regarding this clonotype: This sequence may be a read error, since a much larger clone differs from it by one base. The chain has TRBV29-1 and TRBJ2-3; 9 nucleotides match TRBD2. Germline lookup yields CDR1 SQVTM and CDR2 ANQGSEA. The CDR3 contains 14 residues. DNA of the CDR3: TGCAGCGTCCGTAGCGGGGGCGTCACAAATACGCAGTATTTT. It specifies CSVRSGGVTNTQYF.

V gene TRBV6-5 combines with J gene TRBJ2-5; tentative D call: TRBD2 (6 bases). CDR1 and CDR2 (germline): MNHEY, SVGAGI. With 4 bases removed from V and 6 bases from J, the gap between germline ends came to 18 bases. This CDR3 comprises 15 residues. The CDR3 loop is CASSSLSGWSKTQYF. CDR3 DNA sequence: TGTGCCAGCAGTTCCCTAAGCGGGTGGTCGAAGACCCAGTACTTC.

Ten or more counts support this clonotype. The V gene is TRBV29-1, the J gene TRBJ2-7; D unresolved. The CDR3 length is 14 residues. Per germline, CDR1 SQVTM and CDR2 ANQGSEA. Trimming removed 4 bases from V and 5 bases from J, with 18 bases in between. As DNA, the CDR3 is TGCAGCGTTGGGGATGGGCATCTGCTCGACGAGCAGTACTTC. Amino acid sequence: CSVGDGHLLDEQYF.

The chain has TRBV3-1 and TRBJ2-7; the D gene is possibly TRBD2 (5 bases). The V and J ends lost 0 bases and 6 bases respectively, with 15 bases between them. Germline V gene data show CDR1 as LGHDT and CDR2 as YNNKEL (reference sequence). CDR3 length: 15 residues. The CDR3: CASSQDLGIAGEQYF. DNA for the CDR3: TGTGCCAGCAGCCAAGATCTCGGGATAGCCGGCGAGCAGTACTTC.

In its sample, this clonotype was seen many times. The V gene is TRBV7-2, the J gene TRBJ2-1; the match to TRBD2 covers 11 bases. The CDR3 loop spans 15 amino acids. J was trimmed by 7 bases and V by 2 bases; bases with no gene match: 4. The V gene's germline CDR1 is SGHTA and CDR2 FQGNSA. The CDR3, as DNA: TGTGCCAGCAGCTTATTTAGCGGGGGGGTAAATGAGCAGTTCTTC. Translation: CASSLFSGGVNEQFF.

This clonotype was detected ten times or more. V and J are TRBV29-1 and TRBJ2-5, with 14 positions matching TRBD2. Germline trimming cut 5 bases from V and 2 bases from J; bases unmatched to any gene: 16. The length of the CDR3 is 19 residues. In germline, CDR1 is SQVTM, CDR2 ANQGSEA. The CDR3 DNA sequence: TGCAGCGTTAGTTCAGGGACTAGCGGGGGCTCTTGGGGGCAAGAGACCCAGTACTTC. Translation: CSVSSGTSGGSWGQETQYF.

In this sample, this clonotype turned up a few times. V gene TRBV29-1 combines with J gene TRBJ2-7; no reliable D call. The V and J ends lost 4 bases and 4 bases respectively, with 11 bases between them. Per the germline V gene, CDR1 is SQVTM and CDR2 is ANQGSEA. This CDR3 spans 12 amino acids. The CDR3 nucleotides are TGCAGCGTTGCATCCCCGAATTACGAGCAGTACTTC. Its protein product is CSVASPNYEQYF.

This clonotype has only a few counts. This chain uses TRBV7-8 with TRBJ2-5, with D tentatively TRBD1 or TRBD2 (5 bases each). Trimming shortened V by 2 bases and J by 0 bases, and 13 bases separated the two germline ends. Germline V gene data show CDR1 as SGHVS and CDR2 as FQNEAQ. There are 16 residues in the CDR3. The CDR3 DNA is TGTGCCAGCAGCTTACTCTGGGACGGCCACCAAGAGACCCAGTACTTC. It translates to CASSLLWDGHQETQYF.

This clonotype was seen at least ten times. The rearrangement links TRBV27 to TRBJ2-7; D gene uncertain. The ends were cut back, 5 bases at V and 4 bases at J, with 12 bases in the middle. Per the germline V gene, CDR1 is MNHEY and CDR2 is SMNVEV (reference sequence). The CDR3 runs 13 residues. CDR3 sequence reads: CASSDSTGYEQYF. CDR3 sequence (DNA): TGTGCCAGCAGTGACTCCACCGGATACGAGCAGTACTTC.

The chain uses TRBV20-1 and TRBJ1-4; 7 nucleotides align to TRBD1. The V and J ends lost 4 bases and 6 bases, in that order; junction bases with no gene match: 5. This CDR3 contains 13 residues. CDR1 and CDR2 (germline): DFQATT, SNEGSKA (reference sequence). CDR3 residues: CSANTGVDEKLFF. Written as DNA, the CDR3 is TGCAGTGCTAATACAGGGGTGGATGAAAAACTGTTTTTT.

The gene calls are TRBV18 and TRBJ2-3, with 12 bases identical to TRBD2. The CDR3 has 19 amino acids. The germline gives CDR1 KGHSH, CDR2 LQKENI. J lost 2 bases, V lost 3 bases, and 12 bases had no gene match. This chain's CDR3 is CASSPFGQGLAGYTDTQYF. CDR3 nucleotides: TGTGCCAGCTCACCTTTCGGCCAAGGACTAGCGGGGTACACAGATACGCAGTATTTT.

CDR3 DNA: TGTGCCAGCTGGTCAGGACTAGCGGGGGGGCCGGTGAAAGAGACCCAGTACTTC. Translating it yields CASWSGLAGGPVKETQYF. This rearrangement joins TRBV2 to TRBJ2-5; 15 bases agree with TRBD2. Losses at the gene ends were 8 bases for V and 3 bases for J; bases not matched to a gene: 13. There are 18 residues in the CDR3. In germline, CDR1 is SNHLY, CDR2 FYNNEI.

The chain is built from TRBV7-3 and TRBJ2-2, with D possibly matching TRBD2 (6 bases). The germline V and J ends were trimmed by 1 base and 1 base, with 16 bases remaining between them. This CDR3 has 18 amino acids. Per the germline V gene, CDR1 is SGHTA and CDR2 is FQGTGA. CDR3 sequence (DNA): TGTGCCAGCAGCTTAATCGCCCCTGCGCGGGGGAACACCGGGGAGCTGTTTTTT. It is translated as CASSLIAPARGNTGELFF.

This clonotype showed up just once. The chain combines TRBV7-6 with TRBJ2-2, with D possibly TRBD2 on 5 matching bases. The germline gives CDR1 SGHVS, CDR2 FNYEAQ. V was shortened by 3 bases and J by 1 base, with 9 bases between the two germline ends. CDR3 length: 15 residues. CDR3 loop: CASSLVAKNTGELFF. In DNA form, the CDR3 reads TGTGCCAGCAGCTTGGTAGCGAAGAACACCGGGGAGCTGTTTTTT.

The V gene is TRBV6-1, the J gene TRBJ2-7; 7 bases are shared with TRBD2. Germline CDR1 reads MNHNS; CDR2 reads SASEGT. Trimming at V came to 5 bases and at J to 0 bases, leaving 4 bases not matched to a gene. The CDR3 extends over 14 amino acids. CDR3 DNA: TGTGCCAGCAGTCGTACTAGCGACTCCTACGAGCAGTACTTC. Its protein product is CASSRTSDSYEQYF.

The table lists this clonotype with a few counts. The gene calls are TRBV25-1 and TRBJ1-2, with 7 bases aligning to TRBD1. From germline, CDR1 is MGHDK and CDR2 SYGVNS. With V trimmed by 5 bases and J by 0 bases, 6 bases remained unmatched. The length of the CDR3 is 15 residues. CDR3 region: CASSNWTGSNYGYTF. The CDR3, as DNA: TGTGCCAGCAGTAATTGGACAGGCTCTAACTATGGCTACACCTTC.

This clonotype was seen repeatedly, ten times or more. The chain couples TRBV12-3 or TRBV12-4 to TRBJ2-7; D is unresolved. The V end was cut by 3 bases, the J end by 10 bases, with 16 bases between. The CDR3 is made up of 13 amino acids. The CDR3 DNA follows: TGTGCCAGCAGTTTGAGTGGGCCTAGTCAACAGTACTTC. Protein sequence: CASSLSGPSQQYF.